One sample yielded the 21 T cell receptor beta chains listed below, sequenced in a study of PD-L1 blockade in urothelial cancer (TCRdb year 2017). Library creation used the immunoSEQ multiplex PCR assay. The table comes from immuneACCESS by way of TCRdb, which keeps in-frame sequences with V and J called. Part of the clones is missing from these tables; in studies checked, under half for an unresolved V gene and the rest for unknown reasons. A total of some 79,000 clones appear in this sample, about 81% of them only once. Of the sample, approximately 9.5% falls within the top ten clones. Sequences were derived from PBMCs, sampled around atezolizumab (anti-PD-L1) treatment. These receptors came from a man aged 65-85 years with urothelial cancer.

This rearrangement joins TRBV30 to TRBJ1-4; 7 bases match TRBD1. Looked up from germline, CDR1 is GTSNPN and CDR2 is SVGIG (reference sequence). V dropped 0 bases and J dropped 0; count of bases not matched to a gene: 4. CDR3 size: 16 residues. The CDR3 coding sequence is TGTGCCTGGAGTGTTTCAGGGGGTGCAACTAATGAAAAACTGTTTTTT. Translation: CAWSVSGGATNEKLFF.

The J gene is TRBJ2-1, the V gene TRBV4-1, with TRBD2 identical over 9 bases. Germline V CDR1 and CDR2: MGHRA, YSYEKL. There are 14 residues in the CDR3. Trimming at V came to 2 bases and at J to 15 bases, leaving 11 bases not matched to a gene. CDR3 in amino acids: CASSQPRGRGGRFF. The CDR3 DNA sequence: TGCGCCAGCAGCCAACCCCGGGGGCGGGGGGGTCGGTTCTTC.

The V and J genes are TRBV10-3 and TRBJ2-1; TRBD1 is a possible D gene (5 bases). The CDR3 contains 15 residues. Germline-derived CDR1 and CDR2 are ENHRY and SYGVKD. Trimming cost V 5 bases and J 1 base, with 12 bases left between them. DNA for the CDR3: TGTGCCATCAGTCCACAGGAGAGATCCTACAATGAGCAGTTCTTC. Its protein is CAISPQERSYNEQFF.

The CDR3 is CAWSETGVETQYF. Written as DNA, the CDR3 is TGTGCCTGGAGTGAAACGGGGGTGGAGACCCAGTACTTC. The genes are TRBV30 and TRBJ2-5; D may be TRBD2 (6 bases). V was pared by 1 base and J by 5 bases, with 11 bases between. From germline, CDR1 is GTSNPN and CDR2 SVGIG (reference sequence). CDR3 size: 13 residues.

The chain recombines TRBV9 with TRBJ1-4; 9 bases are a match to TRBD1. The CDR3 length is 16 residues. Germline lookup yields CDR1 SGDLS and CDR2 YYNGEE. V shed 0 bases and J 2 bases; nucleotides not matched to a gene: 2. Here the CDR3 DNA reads TGTGCCAGCAGCGTAGCCACAGGGGGCACTAATGAAAAACTGTTTTTT. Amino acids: CASSVATGGTNEKLFF.

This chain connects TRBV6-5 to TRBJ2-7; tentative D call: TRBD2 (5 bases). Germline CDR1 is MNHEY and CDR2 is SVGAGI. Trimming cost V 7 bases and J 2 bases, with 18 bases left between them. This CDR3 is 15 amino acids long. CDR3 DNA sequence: TGTGCCAGCAACCACCGAGGAGGCCGGACCTACGAGCAGTACTTC. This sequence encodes CASNHRGGRTYEQYF.

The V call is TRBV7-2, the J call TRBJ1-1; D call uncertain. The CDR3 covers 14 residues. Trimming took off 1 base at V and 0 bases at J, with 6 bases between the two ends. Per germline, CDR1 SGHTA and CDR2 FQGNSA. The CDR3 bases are TGTGCCAGCAGCTTAGTCGGGATGAACACTGAAGCTTTCTTT. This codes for CASSLVGMNTEAFF.

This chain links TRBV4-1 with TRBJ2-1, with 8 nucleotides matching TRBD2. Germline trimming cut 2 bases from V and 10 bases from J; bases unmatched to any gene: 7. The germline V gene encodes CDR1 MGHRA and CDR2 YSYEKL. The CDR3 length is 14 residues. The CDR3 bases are TGCGCCAGCAGCCAACCGGGGGGGACCGAAGAGCAGTTCTTC. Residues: CASSQPGGTEEQFF.

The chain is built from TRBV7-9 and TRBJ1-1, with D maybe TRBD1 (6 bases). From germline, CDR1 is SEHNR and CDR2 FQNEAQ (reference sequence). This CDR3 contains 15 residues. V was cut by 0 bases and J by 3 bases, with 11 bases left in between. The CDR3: CASSLAVAGDTEAFF. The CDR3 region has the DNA TGTGCCAGCAGCTTAGCGGTGGCAGGGGACACTGAAGCTTTCTTT.

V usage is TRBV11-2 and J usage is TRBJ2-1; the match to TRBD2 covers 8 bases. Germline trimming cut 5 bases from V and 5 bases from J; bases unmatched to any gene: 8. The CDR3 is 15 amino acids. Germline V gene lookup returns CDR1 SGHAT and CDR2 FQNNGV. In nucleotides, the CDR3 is TGTGCCAGCAGCCCCTCACGGGAGGGGGACAATGAGCAGTTCTTC. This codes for CASSPSREGDNEQFF.

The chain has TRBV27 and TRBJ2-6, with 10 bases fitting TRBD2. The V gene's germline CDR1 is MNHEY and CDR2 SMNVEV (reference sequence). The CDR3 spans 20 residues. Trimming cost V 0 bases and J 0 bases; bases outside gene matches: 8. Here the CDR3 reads CASSLSKRLAGSSGANVLTF. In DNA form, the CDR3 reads TGTGCCAGCAGTTTATCGAAGAGACTAGCGGGTTCCTCTGGGGCCAACGTCCTGACTTTC.

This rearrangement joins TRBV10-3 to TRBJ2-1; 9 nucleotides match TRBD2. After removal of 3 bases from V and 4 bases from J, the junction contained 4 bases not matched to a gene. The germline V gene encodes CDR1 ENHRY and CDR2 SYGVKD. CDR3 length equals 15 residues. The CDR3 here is CAISEGREGYNEQFF. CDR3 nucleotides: TGTGCCATCAGTGAAGGGCGGGAGGGGTACAATGAGCAGTTCTTC.

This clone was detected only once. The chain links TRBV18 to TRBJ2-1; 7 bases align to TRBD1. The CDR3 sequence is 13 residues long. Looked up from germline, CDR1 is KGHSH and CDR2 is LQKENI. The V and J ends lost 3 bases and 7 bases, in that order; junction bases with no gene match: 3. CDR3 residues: CASSPDRENEQFF. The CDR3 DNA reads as TGTGCCAGCTCACCTGACAGGGAAAATGAGCAGTTCTTC.

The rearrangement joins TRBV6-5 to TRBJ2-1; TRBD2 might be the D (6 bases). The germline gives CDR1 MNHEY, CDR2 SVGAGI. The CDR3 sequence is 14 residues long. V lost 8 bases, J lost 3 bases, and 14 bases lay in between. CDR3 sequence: CASGGNNNYNEQFF. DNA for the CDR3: TGTGCCAGCGGGGGGAACAACAACTACAATGAGCAGTTCTTC.

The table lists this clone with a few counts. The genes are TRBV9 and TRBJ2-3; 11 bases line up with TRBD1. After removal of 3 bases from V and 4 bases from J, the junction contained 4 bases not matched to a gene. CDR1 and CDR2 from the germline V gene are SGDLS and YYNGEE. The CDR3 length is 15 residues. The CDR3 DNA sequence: TGTGCCAGCAGCGATCGGACAGGGGGCGCAGATACGCAGTATTTT. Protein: CASSDRTGGADTQYF.

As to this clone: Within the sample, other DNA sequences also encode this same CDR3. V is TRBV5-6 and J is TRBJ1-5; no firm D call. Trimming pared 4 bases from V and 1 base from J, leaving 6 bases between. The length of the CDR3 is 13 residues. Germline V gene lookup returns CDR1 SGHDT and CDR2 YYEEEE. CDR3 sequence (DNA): TGTGCCAGCAGCACGAGGAGCAATCAGCCCCAGCATTTT. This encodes CASSTRSNQPQHF.

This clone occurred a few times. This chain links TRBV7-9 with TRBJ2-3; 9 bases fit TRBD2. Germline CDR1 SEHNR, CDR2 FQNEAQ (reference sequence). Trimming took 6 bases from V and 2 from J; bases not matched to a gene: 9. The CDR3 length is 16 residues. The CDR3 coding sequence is TGTGCCAGCAGTTCCCAAAGCGGGGGGAACACAGATACGCAGTATTTT. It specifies CASSSQSGGNTDTQYF.

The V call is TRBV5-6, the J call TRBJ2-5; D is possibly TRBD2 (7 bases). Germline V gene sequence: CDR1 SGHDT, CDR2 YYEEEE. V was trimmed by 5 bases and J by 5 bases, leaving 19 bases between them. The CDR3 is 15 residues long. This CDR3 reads CASSTWGGNGETQYF. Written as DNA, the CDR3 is TGTGCCAGCAGTACGTGGGGGGGCAACGGGGAGACCCAGTACTTC.

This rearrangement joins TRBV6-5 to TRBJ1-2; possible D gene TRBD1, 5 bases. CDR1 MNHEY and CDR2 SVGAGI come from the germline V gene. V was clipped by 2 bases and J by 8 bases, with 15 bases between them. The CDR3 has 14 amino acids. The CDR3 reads CASSYEGGAAGYTF. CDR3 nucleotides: TGTGCCAGCAGTTACGAGGGAGGGGCGGCCGGCTACACCTTC.

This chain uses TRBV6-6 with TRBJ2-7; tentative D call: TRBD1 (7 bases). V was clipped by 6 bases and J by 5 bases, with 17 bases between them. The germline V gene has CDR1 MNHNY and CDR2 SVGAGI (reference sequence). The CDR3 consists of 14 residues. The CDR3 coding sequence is TGTGCCAGCAGCCCGCCTGGAGGGGGCCACGAGCAGTACTTC. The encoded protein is CASSPPGGGHEQYF.

The CDR3 DNA reads as TGTGCCAGCAGCTCTTACGAGCAGTACTTC. It translates to CASSSYEQYF. V and J are TRBV11-2 and TRBJ2-7; D unresolved. Trimming took 4 bases from V and 4 from J, leaving 2 bases between them. The CDR3 is made up of 10 amino acids. Per the germline V gene, CDR1 is SGHAT and CDR2 is FQNNGV.